The present TCR beta chain was sequenced within a study of blood T cell repertoires in COVID-19. Produced via immunoSEQ multiplex PCR; TCRdb's table is partial and in-frame only. Here the sample spans 200,000 to 250,000 clones, approximately 87% being singletons. This clone was counted only a few times. Germline V gives CDR1 SGHAT, CDR2 FQNNGV. V was trimmed by 6 bases and J by 6 bases, leaving 16 bases between them. This CDR3 has 14 residues. This receptor was obtained from a woman aged 45-65 years with acute or convalescent COVID-19. The chain carries TRBV11-2 and TRBJ2-3, with TRBD1 as a possible D gene (6 bases). The sample consisted of peripheral blood. The CDR3 sequence: CASSFQGFGDTQYF. The CDR3 DNA sequence: TGTGCCAGCAGTTTTCAGGGGTTCGGGGATACGCAGTATTTT.